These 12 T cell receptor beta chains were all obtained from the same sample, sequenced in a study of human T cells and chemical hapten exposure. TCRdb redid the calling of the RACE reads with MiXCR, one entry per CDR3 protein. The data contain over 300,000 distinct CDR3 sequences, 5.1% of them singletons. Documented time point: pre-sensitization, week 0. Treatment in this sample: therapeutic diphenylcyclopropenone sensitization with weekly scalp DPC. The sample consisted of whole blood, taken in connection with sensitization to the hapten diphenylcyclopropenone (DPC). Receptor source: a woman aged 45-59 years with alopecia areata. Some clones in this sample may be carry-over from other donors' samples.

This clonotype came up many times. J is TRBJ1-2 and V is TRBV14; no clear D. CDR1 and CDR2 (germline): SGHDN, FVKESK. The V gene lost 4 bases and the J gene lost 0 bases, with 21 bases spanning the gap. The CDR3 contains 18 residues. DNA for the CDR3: TGTGCCAGCAGCCGAGAAGGGTCCTTGCTGCAAGCTAACTATGGCTACACCTTC. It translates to CASSREGSLLQANYGYTF.

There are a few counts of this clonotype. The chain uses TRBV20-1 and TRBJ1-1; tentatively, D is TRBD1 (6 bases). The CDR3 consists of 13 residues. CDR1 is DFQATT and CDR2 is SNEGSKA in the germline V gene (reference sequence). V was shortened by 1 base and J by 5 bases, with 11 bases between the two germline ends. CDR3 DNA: TGCAGTGCTAGAGTCCAGGGGAGGACTGAAGCTTTCTTT. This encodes CSARVQGRTEAFF.

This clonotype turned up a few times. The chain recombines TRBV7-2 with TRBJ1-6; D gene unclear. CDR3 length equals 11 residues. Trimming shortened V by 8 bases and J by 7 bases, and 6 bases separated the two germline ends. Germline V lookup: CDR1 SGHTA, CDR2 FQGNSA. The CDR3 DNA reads TGTGCCAGCGGAGAGAATTCACCCCTCCACTTT. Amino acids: CASGENSPLHF.

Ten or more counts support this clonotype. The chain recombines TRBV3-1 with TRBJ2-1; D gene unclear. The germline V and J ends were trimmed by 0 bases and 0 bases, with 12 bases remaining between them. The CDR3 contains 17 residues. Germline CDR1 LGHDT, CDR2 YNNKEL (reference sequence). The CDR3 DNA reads TGTGCCAGCAGCCAAGATCTGATCATGAGCTCCTACAATGAGCAGTTCTTC. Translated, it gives CASSQDLIMSSYNEQFF.

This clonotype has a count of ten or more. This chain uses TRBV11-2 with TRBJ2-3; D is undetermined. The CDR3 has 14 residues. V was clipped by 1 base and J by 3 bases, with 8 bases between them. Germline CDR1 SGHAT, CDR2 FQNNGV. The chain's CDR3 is CASSLAYRTDTQYF. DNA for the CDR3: TGTGCCAGCAGCTTAGCATACCGTACAGATACGCAGTATTTT.

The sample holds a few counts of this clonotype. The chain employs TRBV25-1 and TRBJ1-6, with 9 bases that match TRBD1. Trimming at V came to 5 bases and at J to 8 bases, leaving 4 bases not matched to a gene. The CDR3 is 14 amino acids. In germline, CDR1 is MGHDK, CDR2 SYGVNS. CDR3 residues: CASSKDRGYSPLHF. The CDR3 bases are TGTGCCAGCAGTAAGGACAGGGGCTATTCACCCCTCCACTTT.

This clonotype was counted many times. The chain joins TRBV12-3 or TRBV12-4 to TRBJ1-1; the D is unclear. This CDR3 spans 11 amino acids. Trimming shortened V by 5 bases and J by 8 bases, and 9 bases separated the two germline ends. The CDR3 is CASSPASEAFF. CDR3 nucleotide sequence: TGTGCCAGCAGTCCTGCCTCCGAAGCTTTCTTT.

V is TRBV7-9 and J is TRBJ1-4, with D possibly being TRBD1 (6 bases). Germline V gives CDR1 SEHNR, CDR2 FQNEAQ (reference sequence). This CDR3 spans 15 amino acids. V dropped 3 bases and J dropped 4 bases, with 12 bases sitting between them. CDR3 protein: CASSFEDSDNEKLFF. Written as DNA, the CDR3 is TGTGCCAGCAGCTTTGAGGACAGCGATAATGAAAAACTGTTTTTT.

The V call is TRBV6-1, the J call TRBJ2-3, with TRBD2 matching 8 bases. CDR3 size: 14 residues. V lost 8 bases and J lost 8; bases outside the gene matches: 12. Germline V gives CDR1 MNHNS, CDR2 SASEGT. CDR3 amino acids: CASGQAGVVSTQYF. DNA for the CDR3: TGTGCCAGCGGGCAAGCGGGGGTAGTAAGTACGCAGTATTTT.

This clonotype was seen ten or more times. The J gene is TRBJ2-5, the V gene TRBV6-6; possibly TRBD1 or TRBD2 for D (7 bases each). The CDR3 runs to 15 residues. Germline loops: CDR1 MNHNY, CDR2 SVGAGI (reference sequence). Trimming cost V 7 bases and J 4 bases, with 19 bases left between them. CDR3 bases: TGTGCCAGCACCGACCCCGCAGGGGGGGGAGAGACCCAGTACTTC. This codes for CASTDPAGGGETQYF.

The chain's CDR3 is CASGEGTWDTQYF. CDR3 nucleotides: TGTGCCTCAGGGGAAGGGACTTGGGATACGCAGTATTTT. The chain recombines TRBV2 with TRBJ2-3; D possibly uses TRBD1 or TRBD2 (6 bases each). The CDR3 sequence is 13 residues long. Germline CDR1 SNHLY, CDR2 FYNNEI. The ends were cut back, 11 bases at V and 6 bases at J, with 18 bases in the middle.

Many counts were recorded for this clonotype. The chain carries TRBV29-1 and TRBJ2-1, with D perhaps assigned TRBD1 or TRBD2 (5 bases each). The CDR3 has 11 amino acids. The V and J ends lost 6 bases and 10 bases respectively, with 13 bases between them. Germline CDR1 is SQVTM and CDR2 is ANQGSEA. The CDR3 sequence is CSVEAWGEQFF. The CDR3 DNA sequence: TGCAGCGTCGAGGCCTGGGGGGAGCAGTTCTTC.